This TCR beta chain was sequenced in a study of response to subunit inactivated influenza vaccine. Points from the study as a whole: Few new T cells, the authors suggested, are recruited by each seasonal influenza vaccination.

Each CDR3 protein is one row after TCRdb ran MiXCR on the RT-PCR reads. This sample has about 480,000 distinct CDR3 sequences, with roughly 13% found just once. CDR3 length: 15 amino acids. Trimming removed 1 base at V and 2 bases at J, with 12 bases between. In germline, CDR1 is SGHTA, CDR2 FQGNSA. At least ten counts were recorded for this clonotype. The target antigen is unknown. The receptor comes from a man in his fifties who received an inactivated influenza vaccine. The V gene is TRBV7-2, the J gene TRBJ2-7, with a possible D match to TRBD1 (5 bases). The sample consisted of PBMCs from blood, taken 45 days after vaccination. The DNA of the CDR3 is TGTGCCAGCAGCTTAGAGGAGACAGAGACCTACGAGCAGTACTTC. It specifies CASSLEETETYEQYF.